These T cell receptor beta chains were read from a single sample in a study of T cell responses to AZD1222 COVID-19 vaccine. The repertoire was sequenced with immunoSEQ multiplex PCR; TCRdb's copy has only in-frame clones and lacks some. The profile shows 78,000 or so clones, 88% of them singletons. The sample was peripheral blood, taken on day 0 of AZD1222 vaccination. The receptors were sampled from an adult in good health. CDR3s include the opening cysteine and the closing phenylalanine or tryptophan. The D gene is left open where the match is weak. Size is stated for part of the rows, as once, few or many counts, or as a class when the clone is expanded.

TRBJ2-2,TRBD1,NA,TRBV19,CASSITGGSTGELFF,TGTGCCAGTAGTATTACAGGGGGTAGCACCGGGGAGCTGTTTTTT
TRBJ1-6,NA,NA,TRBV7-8,CASSLFDRNSPLHF,TGTGCCAGCAGCTTATTCGACAGAAATTCACCCCTCCACTTT
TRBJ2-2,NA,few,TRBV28,CASSTGELFF,TGTGCCAGCAGCACCGGGGAGCTGTTTTTT
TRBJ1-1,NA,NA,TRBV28,CASTGSSSPISAEAFF,TGTGCCAGCACCGGGTCCTCGAGCCCAATTAGCGCTGAAGCTTTCTTT